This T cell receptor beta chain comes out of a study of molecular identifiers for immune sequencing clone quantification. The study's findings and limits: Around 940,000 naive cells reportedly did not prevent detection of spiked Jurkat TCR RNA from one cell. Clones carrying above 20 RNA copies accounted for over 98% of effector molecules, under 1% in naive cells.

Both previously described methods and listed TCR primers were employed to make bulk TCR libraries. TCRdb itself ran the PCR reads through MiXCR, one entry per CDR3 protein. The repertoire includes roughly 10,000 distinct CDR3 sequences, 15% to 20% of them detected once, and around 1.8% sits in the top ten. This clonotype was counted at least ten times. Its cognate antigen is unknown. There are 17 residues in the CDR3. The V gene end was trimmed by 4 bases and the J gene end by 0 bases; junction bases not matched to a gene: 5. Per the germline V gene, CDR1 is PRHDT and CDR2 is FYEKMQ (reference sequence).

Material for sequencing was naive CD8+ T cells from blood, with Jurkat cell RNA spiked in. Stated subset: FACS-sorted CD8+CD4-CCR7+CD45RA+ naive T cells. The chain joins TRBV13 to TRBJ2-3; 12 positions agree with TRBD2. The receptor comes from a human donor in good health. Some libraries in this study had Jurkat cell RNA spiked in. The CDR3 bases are TGTGCCAGCAGCTCGACTAGCGGGAGCGGCAGCACAGATACGCAGTATTTT. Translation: CASSSTSGSGSTDTQYF. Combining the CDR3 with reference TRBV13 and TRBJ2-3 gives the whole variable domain AAGVIQSPRHLIKEKRETATLKCYPIPRHDTVYWYQQGPGQDPQFLISFYEKMQSDKGSIPDRFSAQQFSDYHSELNMSSLELGDSALYFCASSSTSGSGSTDTQYFGPGTRLTVL.